This TCR beta chain originates from a study of cytomegalovirus exposure and HLA in healthy donors. A multiplex PCR was run with 60 Vbeta primers and 13 Jbeta primers. The table came from immunoSEQ multiplex PCR; TCRdb's copy has only in-frame clones and leaves some out. The listing records roughly 80,000 clones. Likely unrecorded immune exposures existed in these nominally healthy donors. Study-level results: Researchers had no immune exposure information except CMV serostatus available.

CDR3 length: 15 residues. The germline V gene has CDR1 SGDLS and CDR2 YYNGEE. V lost 0 bases and J lost 1, with 10 bases in between. Comments on this clone: Its cognate antigen is unknown.

Sequences were obtained from PBMCs. The TCR sequence derives from a man aged 50 or older in good health and CMV-seropositive. The chain joins TRBV9 to TRBJ1-2; no definite D call. The CDR3 bases are TGTGCCAGCAGCGTAGATGGAGTCGTTAACTATGGCTACACCTTC. It codes for CASSVDGVVNYGYTF. The entire variable domain, with the rest obtained from reference TRBV9 and TRBJ1-2, is as follows: DSGVTQTPKHLITATGQRVTLRCSPRSGDLSVYWYQQSLDQGLQFLIQYYNGEERAKGNILERFSAQQFPDLHSELNLSSLELGDSALYFCASSVDGVVNYGYTFGSGTRLTVV.